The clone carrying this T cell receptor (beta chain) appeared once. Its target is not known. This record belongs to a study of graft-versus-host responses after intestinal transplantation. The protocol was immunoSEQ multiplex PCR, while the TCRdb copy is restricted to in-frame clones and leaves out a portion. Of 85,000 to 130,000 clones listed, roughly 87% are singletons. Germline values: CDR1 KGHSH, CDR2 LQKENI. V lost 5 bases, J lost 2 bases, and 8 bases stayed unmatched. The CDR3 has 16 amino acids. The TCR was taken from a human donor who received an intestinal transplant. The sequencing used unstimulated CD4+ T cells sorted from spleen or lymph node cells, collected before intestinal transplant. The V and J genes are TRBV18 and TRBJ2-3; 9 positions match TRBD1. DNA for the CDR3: TGTGCCAGCTCAGGCGACAGGGGGTCTTTCACAGATACGCAGTATTTT. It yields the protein CASSGDRGSFTDTQYF.